This T cell receptor beta chain was recovered during a study of graft-versus-host responses after intestinal transplantation. In the study overall: Grafts were multivisceral, liver-intestinal, or isolated intestinal. Uniformly, recipients were administered anti-thymocyte globulin induction with subsequent tacrolimus and steroids for approximately three years. Points from the study as a whole: The presence of high graft-versus-host to host-versus-graft clonal ratios in allografts characterized patients with graft-donor T cell macrochimerism.

V lost 0 bases to trimming and J lost 1 base, with 13 bases between them. This CDR3 region has 17 residues. Looked up from germline, CDR1 is WNHNN and CDR2 is SYGVQD (reference sequence). The repertoire was sequenced with immunoSEQ multiplex PCR; TCRdb's copy has only in-frame clones and lacks some. Of more than 70,000 clones in the sample, roughly 90% were seen once. Notes on this clone: Its antigen is not known.

The sequences come from unstimulated CD4+ T cells sorted from spleen or lymph node cells, collected before intestinal transplant. The origin of this receptor is a human donor who received an intestinal transplant. The chain uses TRBV10-1 and TRBJ2-1; D is perhaps TRBD2 (6 bases). CDR3 region: CASSESGTAPSYNEQFF. The CDR3 DNA is TGCGCCAGCAGTGAGTCGGGGACTGCTCCTTCCTACAATGAGCAGTTCTTC.